Listed below are T cell receptor beta chains from one sample, sequenced in a study of shared clonotypes between healthy human individuals. Clones were read by immunoSEQ multiplex PCR, and TCRdb kept only the in-frame ones, dropping some. The data hold some 2,000,000 clones, with approximately 94% observed a single time. Sequenced input: naive CD8+ T cells sorted from blood. The origin of the receptors is a man in his late teens or twenties in good health. Each CDR3 is given with its conserved first and last residue. The order of the fields is clone size, V gene, D gene, J gene, CDR3 protein, CDR3 DNA. A D gene is named only where the DNA matches it firmly. A clone size is listed for some rows: how often the clone was seen (once, few, many), or a class if it is expanded.

>NA|TRBV10-2|NA|TRBJ2-7
CASGRTAWEQYF
TGCGCCAGCGGGAGGACGGCCTGGGAGCAGTACTTC
>NA|TRBV27|NA|TRBJ2-5
CASSPLARGQSETQYF
TGTGCCAGCAGTCCCCTCGCTCGGGGCCAATCAGAGACCCAGTACTTC
>NA|TRBV6-1|TRBD2|TRBJ2-7
CASSEGLAGDAYEQYF
TGTGCCAGCAGTGAAGGACTAGCGGGAGACGCCTACGAGCAGTACTTC
>once|TRBV28|NA|TRBJ2-7
CASSTGTGSYEQYF
TGTGCCAGCAGTACCGGGACGGGCTCCTACGAGCAGTACTTC
>NA|TRBV5-4|NA|TRBJ2-5
CASSPWEAETQYF
TGTGCCAGCAGCCCCTGGGAGGCTGAGACCCAGTACTTC
>NA|TRBV27|TRBD2|TRBJ2-1
CASSLGSGGSNEQFF
TGTGCCAGCAGTTTAGGTAGCGGGGGGTCCAATGAGCAGTTCTTC
>NA|TRBV4-1|TRBD1|TRBJ2-7
CASSQGQGSEQYF
TGCGCCAGCAGCCAGGGACAGGGCTCCGAGCAGTACTTC
>NA|TRBV4-3|TRBD1|TRBJ2-1
CASSQDSVGTAPYNEQFF
TGCGCCAGCAGCCAAGATTCGGTGGGGACAGCTCCGTACAATGAGCAGTTCTTC
>NA|TRBV19|NA|TRBJ2-7
CASSQEGGAQGRNEQYF
TGTGCCAGTAGCCAGGAAGGTGGGGCGCAAGGTCGGAATGAGCAGTACTTC
>NA|TRBV5-4|NA|TRBJ2-7
CASRIRGGPEQYF
TGTGCCAGCAGAATAAGGGGGGGCCCCGAGCAGTACTTC
>NA|TRBV27|NA|TRBJ2-7
CASSSLGYEQYF
TGTGCCAGCAGTTCCCTTGGCTACGAGCAGTACTTC
>NA|TRBV5-8|NA|TRBJ1-5
CASSPPQHF
TGTGCCAGCAGCCCTCCCCAGCATTTT
>NA|TRBV5-1|TRBD1|TRBJ1-1
CASSLIQGQYTEAFF
TGCGCCAGCAGCTTGATACAGGGACAGTACACTGAAGCTTTCTTT
>NA|TRBV10-2|TRBD1|TRBJ2-7
CASSEIGQGFYEQYF
TGCGCCAGCAGTGAGATCGGACAGGGGTTCTACGAGCAGTACTTC
>NA|TRBV10-3|TRBD2|TRBJ2-7
CAISRGGTYEQYF
TGTGCCATCAGTCGCGGGGGAACCTACGAGCAGTACTTC
>once|TRBV11-1|TRBD2|TRBJ2-2
CASSAGGLVAGELFF
TGTGCCAGCAGCGCGGGGGGGTTGGTGGCCGGGGAGCTGTTTTTT
>NA|TRBV6-5|TRBD2|TRBJ2-3
CASTLAGDPGDTQYF
TGTGCCAGCACGCTTGCGGGAGATCCCGGGGATACGCAGTATTTT
>NA|TRBV7-9|TRBD1|TRBJ1-2
CASSLGQGAPYGYTF
TGTGCCAGCAGCTTGGGACAGGGGGCCCCCTATGGCTACACCTTC
>NA|TRBV11-2|TRBD1|TRBJ1-4
CASSLDRGQGGLFF
TGTGCCAGCAGCTTAGATCGGGGACAGGGTGGACTGTTTTTT
>NA|TRBV9|TRBD1|TRBJ2-2
CASSVETGDAGELFF
TGTGCCAGCAGCGTAGAGACAGGGGATGCCGGGGAGCTGTTTTTT
>NA|TRBV11-2|NA|TRBJ2-3
CASSLDPYTQYF
TGTGCCAGCAGCTTAGACCCTTATACGCAGTATTTT
>NA|TRBV28|TRBD1|TRBJ2-2
CAGGRDRGSANTGELFF
TGTGCCGGGGGCCGGGACAGGGGGTCGGCGAACACCGGGGAGCTGTTTTTT
>NA|TRBV5-1|TRBD2|TRBJ2-3
CASSILGLAGVTDTQYF
TGCGCCAGCAGCATACTGGGACTAGCGGGAGTCACAGATACGCAGTATTTT
>NA|TRBV6-1|TRBD1|TRBJ2-7
CASSEEGQGSSYEQYF
TGTGCCAGCAGTGAGGAGGGACAGGGGTCCTCCTACGAGCAGTACTTC
>few|TRBV7-9|NA|TRBJ1-6
CASSLGDTALHF
TGTGCCAGCAGCTTAGGGGACACGGCCCTCCACTTT
>once|TRBV4-3|TRBD1|TRBJ2-3
CASSLGQGWTDTQYF
TGCGCCAGCAGCTTAGGACAGGGTTGGACAGATACGCAGTATTTT
>NA|TRBV9|TRBD1|TRBJ2-7
CASSVEDGGQGLPHEQYF
TGTGCCAGCAGCGTAGAAGATGGGGGACAGGGTCTTCCCCACGAGCAGTACTTC
>NA|TRBV4-3|NA|TRBJ2-1
CASSQDQGGTYNEQFF
TGCGCCAGCAGCCAAGATCAGGGTGGAACATACAATGAGCAGTTCTTC
>NA|TRBV10-3|TRBD2|TRBJ2-7
CAISDPGLAGEEQYF
TGTGCCATCAGTGACCCGGGACTAGCGGGGGAAGAGCAGTACTTC
>NA|TRBV10-3|TRBD2|TRBJ2-7
CAISERPGLAGTTEQYF
TGTGCCATCAGTGAGAGACCGGGACTAGCGGGAACCACCGAGCAGTACTTC
>NA|TRBV10-3|NA|TRBJ2-1
CAISEGDIHNEQFF
TGTGCCATCAGTGAGGGGGACATCCACAATGAGCAGTTCTTC
>NA|TRBV9|NA|TRBJ1-1
CASSVGLGFATEAFF
TGTGCCAGCAGCGTAGGGCTGGGATTTGCCACTGAAGCTTTCTTT
>NA|TRBV7-9|NA|TRBJ2-5
CASSLIQETQYF
TGTGCCAGCAGCCTAATCCAAGAGACCCAGTACTTC
>NA|TRBV6-5|TRBD1|TRBJ2-2
CASSMGQGTGELFF
TGTGCCAGCAGTATGGGACAGGGCACCGGGGAGCTGTTTTTT
>NA|TRBV10-3|TRBD1|TRBJ2-7
CAITDTLDRGSYEQYF
TGTGCCATCACCGATACCCTAGACAGGGGCTCCTACGAGCAGTACTTC
>NA|TRBV6-1|NA|TRBJ2-5
CASSDWGLGETQYF
TGTGCCAGCAGTGACTGGGGGCTGGGAGAGACCCAGTACTTC
>NA|TRBV7-9|NA|TRBJ2-5
CASSLAPDTFQETQYF
TGTGCCAGCAGCTTAGCCCCCGACACCTTCCAAGAGACCCAGTACTTC
>NA|TRBV28|TRBD1|TRBJ1-1
CASSHPRGISNTEAFF
TGTGCCAGCAGTCACCCCAGGGGGATTTCGAACACTGAAGCTTTCTTT
>many|TRBV11-2|NA|TRBJ1-3
CASSNSGNTIYF
TGTGCCAGCAGCAACTCTGGAAACACCATATATTTT
>once|TRBV30|NA|TRBJ2-3
CAWSGAGMGTDTQYF
TGTGCCTGGAGTGGGGCAGGGATGGGCACAGATACGCAGTATTTT
>NA|TRBV5-4|NA|TRBJ1-4
CASSVQGIEKLFF
TGTGCCAGCAGCGTTCAGGGTATTGAAAAACTGTTTTTT
>NA|TRBV5-6|NA|TRBJ2-7
CASSLEGAPYEQYF
TGTGCCAGCAGCTTAGAAGGGGCCCCCTACGAGCAGTACTTC
>NA|TRBV28|NA|TRBJ1-2
CASRRDYGYTF
TGTGCCAGCAGGCGGGACTATGGCTACACCTTC
>NA|TRBV30|TRBD1|TRBJ1-2
CAWTLTGQTNYGYTF
TGTGCCTGGACCTTAACGGGACAGACTAACTATGGCTACACCTTC
>NA|TRBV10-3|TRBD1|TRBJ1-2
CAIRDPGTGDGYGYTF
TGTGCCATCAGGGATCCCGGGACAGGGGATGGCTATGGCTACACCTTC
>NA|TRBV10-3|NA|TRBJ2-2
CATFYGPNTGELFF
TGTGCCACCTTTTACGGACCGAACACCGGGGAGCTGTTTTTT
>NA|TRBV6-5|NA|TRBJ2-5
CASSYSSSGETQYF
TGTGCCAGCAGTTACTCATCATCGGGGGAGACCCAGTACTTC